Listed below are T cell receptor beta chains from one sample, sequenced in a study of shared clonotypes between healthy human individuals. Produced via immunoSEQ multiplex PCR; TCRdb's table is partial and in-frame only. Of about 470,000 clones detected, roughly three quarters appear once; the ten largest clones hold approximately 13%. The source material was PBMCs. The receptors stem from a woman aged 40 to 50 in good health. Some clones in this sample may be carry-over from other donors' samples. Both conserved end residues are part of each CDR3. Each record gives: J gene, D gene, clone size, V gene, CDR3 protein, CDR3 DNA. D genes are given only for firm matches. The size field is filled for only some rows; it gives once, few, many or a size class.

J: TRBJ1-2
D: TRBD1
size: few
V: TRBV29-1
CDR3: CSVTGGDGYTF
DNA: TGCAGCGTTACAGGGGGCGATGGCTACACCTTC

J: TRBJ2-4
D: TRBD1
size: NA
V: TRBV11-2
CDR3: CASSIRDSHIQYF
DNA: TGTGCCAGCAGCATCCGGGACAGCCACATTCAGTACTTC

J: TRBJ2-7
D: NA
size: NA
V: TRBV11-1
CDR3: CASSSDRIKQVSTYEQYF
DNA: TGTGCCAGCAGCTCCGATCGAATAAAGCAGGTTAGTACCTACGAGCAGTACTTC

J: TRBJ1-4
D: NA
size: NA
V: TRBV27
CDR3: CASSLGLVSNEKLFF
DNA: TGTGCCAGCAGTTTAGGGTTGGTCAGTAATGAAAAACTGTTTTTT

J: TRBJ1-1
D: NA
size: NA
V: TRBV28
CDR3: CASTKAGGDNTEAFF
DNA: TGTGCCAGCACCAAGGCGGGGGGCGACAACACTGAAGCTTTCTTT

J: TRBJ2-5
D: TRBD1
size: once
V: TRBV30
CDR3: CAWSTGEETQYF
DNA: TGTGCCTGGAGTACAGGGGAAGAGACCCAGTACTTC

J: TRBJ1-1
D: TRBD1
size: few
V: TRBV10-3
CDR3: CAISVRQGENTEAFF
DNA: TGTGCCATCAGTGTTCGACAGGGGGAGAACACTGAAGCTTTCTTT

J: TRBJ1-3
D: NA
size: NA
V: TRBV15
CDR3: CATSRDIGRGNTIYF
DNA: TGTGCCACCAGCAGAGATATCGGCAGGGGAAACACCATATATTTT

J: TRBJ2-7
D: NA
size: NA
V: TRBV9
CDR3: CASSVGISAGTYEQYF
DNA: TGTGCCAGCAGCGTAGGGATTTCGGCAGGGACCTACGAGCAGTACTTC

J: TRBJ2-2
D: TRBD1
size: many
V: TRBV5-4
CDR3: CASSLAGGTGELFF
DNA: TGTGCCAGCAGCTTGGCAGGGGGCACCGGGGAGCTGTTTTTT

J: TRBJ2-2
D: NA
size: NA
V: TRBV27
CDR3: CASTQREFANTGELFF
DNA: TGTGCCAGCACCCAAAGGGAGTTCGCGAACACCGGGGAGCTGTTTTTT

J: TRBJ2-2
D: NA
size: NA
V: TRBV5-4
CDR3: CASSRDMQVTGELFF
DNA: TGTGCCAGCAGCAGGGACATGCAGGTCACCGGGGAGCTGTTTTTT

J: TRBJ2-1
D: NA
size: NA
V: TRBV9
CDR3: CASSVGGEQFF
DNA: TGTGCCAGCAGCGTAGGCGGTGAGCAGTTCTTC

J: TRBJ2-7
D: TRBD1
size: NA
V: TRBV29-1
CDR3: CSVEGFGTGGYEQYF
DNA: TGCAGCGTTGAAGGATTCGGGACAGGGGGTTACGAGCAGTACTTC

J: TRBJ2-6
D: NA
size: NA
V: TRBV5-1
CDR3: CASSFGNSGANVLTF
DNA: TGCGCCAGCAGCTTTGGGAACTCTGGGGCCAACGTCCTGACTTTC

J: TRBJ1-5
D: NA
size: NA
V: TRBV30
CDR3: CAWSDAGWYNQPQHF
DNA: TGTGCCTGGAGTGATGCAGGTTGGTACAATCAGCCCCAGCATTTT

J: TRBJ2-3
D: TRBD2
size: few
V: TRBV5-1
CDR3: CASSLVPSGRGTDTQYF
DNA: TGCGCCAGCAGCTTGGTCCCTAGCGGGAGGGGTACAGATACGCAGTATTTT

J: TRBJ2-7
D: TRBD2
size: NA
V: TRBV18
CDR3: CASSPSSGRSAGEQYF
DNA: TGTGCCAGCTCTCCTTCTAGCGGGAGGTCGGCTGGCGAGCAGTACTTC

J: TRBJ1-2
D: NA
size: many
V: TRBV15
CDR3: CATSRPEEGNYGYTF
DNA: TGTGCCACCAGCAGACCCGAGGAGGGAAACTATGGCTACACCTTC

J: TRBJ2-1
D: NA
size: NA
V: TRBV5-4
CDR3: CASSLDQWSSYNEQFF
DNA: TGTGCCAGCAGCTTGGATCAGTGGAGCTCCTACAATGAGCAGTTCTTC

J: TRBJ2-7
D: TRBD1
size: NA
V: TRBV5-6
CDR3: CASSGTGTAYEQYF
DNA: TGTGCCAGCAGCGGGACCGGGACAGCCTACGAGCAGTACTTC

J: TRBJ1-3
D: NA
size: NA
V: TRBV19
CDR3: CASSAPLSERGNTIYF
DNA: TGTGCCAGTAGTGCTCCCCTCTCGGAAAGGGGAAACACCATATATTTT

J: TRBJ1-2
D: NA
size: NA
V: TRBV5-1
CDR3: CASSLVLRDPLGYTF
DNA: TGCGCCAGCAGCTTGGTTCTCAGGGACCCTCTTGGCTACACCTTC

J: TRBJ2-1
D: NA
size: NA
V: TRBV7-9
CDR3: CASSLGVLKRANEQFF
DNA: TGTGCCAGCAGCTTAGGGGTTTTAAAGCGGGCGAATGAGCAGTTCTTC

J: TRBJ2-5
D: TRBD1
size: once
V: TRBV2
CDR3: CACKQGEGETQYF
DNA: TGTGCCTGCAAACAGGGGGAAGGGGAGACCCAGTACTTC

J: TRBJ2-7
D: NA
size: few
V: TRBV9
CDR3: CASSRQLASEQYF
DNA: TGTGCCAGCAGCCGTCAGCTAGCCTCCGAGCAGTACTTC

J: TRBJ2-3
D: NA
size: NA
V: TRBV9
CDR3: CASSVGRTTTDTQYF
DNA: TGTGCCAGCAGCGTAGGTCGGACTACCACAGATACGCAGTATTTT

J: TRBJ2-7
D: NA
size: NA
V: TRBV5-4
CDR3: CASTGIDEQYF
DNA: TGTGCCAGCACAGGGATCGACGAGCAGTACTTC

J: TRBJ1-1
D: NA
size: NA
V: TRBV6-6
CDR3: CASSYSGMNTEAFF
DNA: TGTGCCAGCAGTTACTCGGGAATGAACACTGAAGCTTTCTTT

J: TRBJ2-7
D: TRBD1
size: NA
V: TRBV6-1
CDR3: CASGRKGTGAYEQYF
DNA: TGTGCCAGCGGTCGAAAGGGGACAGGGGCCTACGAGCAGTACTTC

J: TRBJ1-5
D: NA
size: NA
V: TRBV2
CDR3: CASRAGGFRDTGYQPQHF
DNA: TGTGCCAGCAGGGCTGGGGGTTTTAGGGACACAGGGTATCAGCCCCAGCATTTT

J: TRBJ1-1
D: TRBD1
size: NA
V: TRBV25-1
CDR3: CASSERQGLGAFF
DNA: TGTGCCAGCAGTGAACGACAGGGGTTGGGAGCTTTCTTT

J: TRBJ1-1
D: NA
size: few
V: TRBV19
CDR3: CASSMPGVNTEAFF
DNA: TGTGCCAGTAGTATGCCAGGGGTGAACACTGAAGCTTTCTTT

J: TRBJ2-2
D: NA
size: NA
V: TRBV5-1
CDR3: CASSRAIGTGELFF
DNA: TGCGCCAGCAGCCGCGCTATTGGCACCGGGGAGCTGTTTTTT

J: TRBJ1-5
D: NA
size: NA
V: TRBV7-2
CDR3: CASSSPDRAFNQPQHF
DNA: TGTGCCAGCAGCTCCCCGGATAGGGCTTTCAATCAGCCCCAGCATTTT

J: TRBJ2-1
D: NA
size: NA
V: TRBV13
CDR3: CASSLGGATQSQFF
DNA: TGTGCCAGCAGCTTAGGAGGGGCGACCCAGAGCCAGTTCTTC

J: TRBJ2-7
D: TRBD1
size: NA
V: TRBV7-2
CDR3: CASSRDRGNYEQYF
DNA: TGTGCCAGCAGTCGGGACAGGGGGAACTACGAGCAGTACTTC

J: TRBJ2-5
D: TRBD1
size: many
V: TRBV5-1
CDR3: CASSVSTGGEETQYF
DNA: TGCGCCAGCAGCGTCTCGACAGGGGGCGAAGAGACCCAGTACTTC

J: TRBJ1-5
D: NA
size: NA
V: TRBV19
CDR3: CASSIDRGNNQPQHF
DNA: TGTGCCAGTAGTATAGATCGGGGTAACAATCAGCCCCAGCATTTT

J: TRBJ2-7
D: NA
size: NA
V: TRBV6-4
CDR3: CASSGPGNHEQYF
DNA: TGTGCCAGCAGTGGTCCCGGGAACCACGAGCAGTACTTC

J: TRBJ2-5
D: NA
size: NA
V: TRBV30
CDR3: CAWRGDRREQYF
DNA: TGTGCCTGGAGGGGCGATCGGAGGGAGCAGTACTTC

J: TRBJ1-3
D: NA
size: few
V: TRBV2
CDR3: CASSGSISSGNTIYF
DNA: TGTGCCAGCAGCGGCAGCATAAGCTCTGGAAACACCATATATTTT

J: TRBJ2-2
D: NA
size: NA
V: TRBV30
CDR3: CAWNSGINTGELFF
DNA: TGTGCCTGGAATAGCGGTATTAACACCGGGGAGCTGTTTTTT

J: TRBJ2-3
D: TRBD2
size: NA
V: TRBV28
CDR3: CAIVSGSTDTQYF
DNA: TGTGCCATAGTCAGCGGGAGTACAGATACGCAGTATTTT

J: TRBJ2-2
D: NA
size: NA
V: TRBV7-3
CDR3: CASSYAWAGELFF
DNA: TGTGCCAGCAGCTATGCGTGGGCCGGGGAGCTGTTTTTT

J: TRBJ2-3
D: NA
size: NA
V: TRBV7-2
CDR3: CASSRGADITDTQYF
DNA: TGTGCCAGCAGCCGAGGGGCTGACATCACAGATACGCAGTATTTT

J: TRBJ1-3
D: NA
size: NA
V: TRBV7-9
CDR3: CASSLDSSGNTIYF
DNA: TGTGCCAGCAGCTTAGACAGCTCTGGAAACACCATATATTTT

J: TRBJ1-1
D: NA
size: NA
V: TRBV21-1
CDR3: CASSTYLATQCTEAFF
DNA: TGTGCCAGCAGCACATACCTAGCTACACAATGCACTGAAGCTTTCTTT

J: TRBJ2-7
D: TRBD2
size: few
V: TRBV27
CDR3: CASSPQNSGSSDEQYF
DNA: TGTGCCAGCAGTCCCCAAAATAGCGGGAGTTCTGACGAGCAGTACTTC

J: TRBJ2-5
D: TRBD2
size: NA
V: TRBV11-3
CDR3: CASSLGLAGVGETQYF
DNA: TGTGCCAGCAGCTTAGGTCTAGCGGGAGTAGGGGAGACCCAGTACTTC

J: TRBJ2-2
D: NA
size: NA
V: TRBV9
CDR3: CASSAGSAGFPNTGELFF
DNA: TGTGCCAGCAGCGCCGGGTCCGCGGGCTTTCCGAACACCGGGGAGCTGTTTTTT

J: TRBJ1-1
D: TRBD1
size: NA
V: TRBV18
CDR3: CASSPYRGESTEAFF
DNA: TGTGCCAGCTCACCGTACAGGGGAGAGAGCACTGAAGCTTTCTTT

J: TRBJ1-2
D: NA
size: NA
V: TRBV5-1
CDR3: CASSGTSNYGYTF
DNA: TGCGCCAGCAGTGGGACATCTAACTATGGCTACACCTTC

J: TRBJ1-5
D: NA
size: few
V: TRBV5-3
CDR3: CARSLWNQPQHF
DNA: TGTGCCAGAAGCTTGTGGAATCAGCCCCAGCATTTT

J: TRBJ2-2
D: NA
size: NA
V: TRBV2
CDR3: CASSEGAGELFF
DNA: TGTGCCAGCAGTGAAGGGGCCGGGGAGCTGTTTTTT

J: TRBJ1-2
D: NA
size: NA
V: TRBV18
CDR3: CASSPRQNYGYTF
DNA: TGTGCCAGCTCACCTCGACAGAACTATGGCTACACCTTC

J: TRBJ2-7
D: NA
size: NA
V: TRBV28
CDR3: CASRLWSSYEQYF
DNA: TGTGCCAGCCGACTTTGGAGCTCCTACGAGCAGTACTTC

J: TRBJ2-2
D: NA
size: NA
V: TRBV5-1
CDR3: CASNPGNTGELFF
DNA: TGCGCCAGCAACCCAGGGAACACCGGGGAGCTGTTTTTT

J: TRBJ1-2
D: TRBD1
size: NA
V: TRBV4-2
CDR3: CASSQDVGQPYYGYTF
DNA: TGTGCCAGCAGCCAAGATGTGGGACAGCCCTACTATGGCTACACCTTC

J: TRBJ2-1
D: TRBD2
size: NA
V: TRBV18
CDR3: CASSPPASGSNEQFF
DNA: TGTGCCAGCTCACCACCTGCTAGCGGGAGCAATGAGCAGTTCTTC